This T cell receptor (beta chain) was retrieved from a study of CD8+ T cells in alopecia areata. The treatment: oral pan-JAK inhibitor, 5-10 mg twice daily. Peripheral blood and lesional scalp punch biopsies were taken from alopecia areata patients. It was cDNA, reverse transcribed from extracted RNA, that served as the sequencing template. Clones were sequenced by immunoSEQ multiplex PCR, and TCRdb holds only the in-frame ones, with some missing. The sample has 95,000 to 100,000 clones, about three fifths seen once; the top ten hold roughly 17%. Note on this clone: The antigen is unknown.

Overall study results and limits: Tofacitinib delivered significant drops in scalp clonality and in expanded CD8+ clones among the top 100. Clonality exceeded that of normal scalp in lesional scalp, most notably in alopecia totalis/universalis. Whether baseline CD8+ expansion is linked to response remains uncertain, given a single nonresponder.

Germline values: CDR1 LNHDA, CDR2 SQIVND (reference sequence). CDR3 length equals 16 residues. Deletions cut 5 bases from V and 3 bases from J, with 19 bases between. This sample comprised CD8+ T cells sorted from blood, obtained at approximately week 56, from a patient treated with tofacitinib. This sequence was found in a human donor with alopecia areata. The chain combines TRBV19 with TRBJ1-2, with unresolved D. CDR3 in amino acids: CASSVRRERADYGYTF. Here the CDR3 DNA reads TGTGCCAGTAGTGTCCGGAGGGAACGGGCAGACTATGGCTACACCTTC.